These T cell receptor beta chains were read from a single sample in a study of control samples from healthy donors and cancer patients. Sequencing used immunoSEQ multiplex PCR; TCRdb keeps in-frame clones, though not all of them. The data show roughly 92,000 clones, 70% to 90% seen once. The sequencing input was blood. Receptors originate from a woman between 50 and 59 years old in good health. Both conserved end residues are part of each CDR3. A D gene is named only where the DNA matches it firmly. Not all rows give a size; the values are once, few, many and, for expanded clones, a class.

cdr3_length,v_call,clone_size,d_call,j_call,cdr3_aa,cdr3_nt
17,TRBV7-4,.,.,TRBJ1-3,CASSLRSGPISGNTIYF,TGTGCCAGCAGCCTACGATCTGGGCCCATCTCTGGAAACACCATATATTTT
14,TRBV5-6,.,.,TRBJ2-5,CASSLARLLETQYF,TGTGCCAGCAGCTTGGCGCGACTTCTTGAGACCCAGTACTTC
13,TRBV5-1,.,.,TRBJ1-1,CASSLVGDTEAFF,TGCGCCAGCAGCTTGGTAGGGGACACTGAAGCTTTCTTT
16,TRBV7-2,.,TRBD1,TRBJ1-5,CASSPDRAGPNQPQHF,TGTGCCAGCAGCCCGGACAGGGCTGGGCCCAATCAGCCCCAGCATTTT
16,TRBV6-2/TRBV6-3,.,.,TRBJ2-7,CASSRPPGEPNYEQYF,TGTGCCAGCAGTAGGCCCCCGGGGGAGCCTAACTACGAGCAGTACTTC
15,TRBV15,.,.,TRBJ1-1,CATSRDWTTNTEAFF,TGTGCCACCAGCAGAGATTGGACAACGAACACTGAAGCTTTCTTT
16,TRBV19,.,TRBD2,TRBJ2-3,CASSTWTSGRTDTQYF,TGTGCCAGTAGTACCTGGACTAGCGGGAGAACAGATACGCAGTATTTT
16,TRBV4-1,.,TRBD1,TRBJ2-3,CASSQDATGYSDTQYF,TGCGCCAGCAGCCAAGACGCGACAGGGTACTCAGATACGCAGTATTTT
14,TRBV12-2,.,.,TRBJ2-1,CASRAIWPYNEQFF,TGTGCAAGTCGCGCAATTTGGCCGTACAATGAGCAGTTCTTC
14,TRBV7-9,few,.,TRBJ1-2,CASSLSVSNYGYTF,TGTGCCAGCAGCTTATCAGTATCTAACTATGGCTACACCTTC
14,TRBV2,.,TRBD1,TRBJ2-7,CASSPRQGAHEQYF,TGTGCCAGCAGTCCACGACAGGGGGCACACGAGCAGTACTTC
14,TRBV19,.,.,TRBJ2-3,CASSLASDTDTQYF,TGTGCCAGTAGTCTGGCTAGCGATACAGATACGCAGTATTTT
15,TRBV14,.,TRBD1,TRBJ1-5,CASSQATGGNQPQHF,TGTGCCAGCAGCCAGGCAACAGGGGGCAATCAGCCCCAGCATTTT
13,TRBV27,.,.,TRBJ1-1,CASSLSGGNEAFF,TGTGCCAGCAGTTTATCGGGGGGGAATGAAGCTTTCTTT
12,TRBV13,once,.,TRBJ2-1,CASSTEHNEQFF,TGTGCCAGCAGCACCGAACACAATGAGCAGTTCTTC
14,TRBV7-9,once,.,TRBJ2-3,CASSLDGPTDTQYF,TGTGCCAGCAGCTTAGACGGGCCCACAGATACGCAGTATTTT
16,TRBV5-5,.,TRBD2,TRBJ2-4,CASSDIAAGVKNIQYF,TGTGCCAGCAGCGACATAGCGGCGGGGGTCAAAAACATTCAGTACTTC
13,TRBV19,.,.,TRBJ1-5,CASSYSTNQPQHF,TGTGCCAGTAGTTACAGTACTAATCAGCCCCAGCATTTT
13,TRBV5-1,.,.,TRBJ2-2,CASSLLLAGELFF,TGCGCCAGCAGCCTCCTTCTAGCCGGGGAGCTGTTTTTT
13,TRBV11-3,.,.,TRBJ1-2,CASSLGANYGYTF,TGTGCCAGCAGCCTTGGTGCTAACTATGGCTACACCTTC
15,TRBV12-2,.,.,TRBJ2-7,CASRFGHKIAYEQYF,TGTGCAAGTCGCTTCGGACATAAAATTGCCTACGAGCAGTACTTC
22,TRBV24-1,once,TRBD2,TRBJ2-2,CATSKFFWNRNSGGSNTGELFF,TGTGCCACCAGTAAGTTTTTTTGGAACAGGAACAGCGGGGGATCGAACACCGGGGAGCTGTTTTTT
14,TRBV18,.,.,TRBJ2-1,CASSPGGFYNEQFF,TGTGCCAGCTCACCGGGGGGCTTTTACAATGAGCAGTTCTTC
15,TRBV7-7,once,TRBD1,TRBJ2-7,CASSLGDRGFDEQYF,TGTGCCAGCAGTCTCGGGGACAGGGGGTTCGACGAGCAGTACTTC
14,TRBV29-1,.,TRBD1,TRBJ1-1,CSAVPGTGATEAFF,TGCAGCGCCGTACCCGGGACAGGGGCCACTGAAGCTTTCTTT
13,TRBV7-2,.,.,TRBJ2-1,CASSLGFYNEQFF,TGTGCCAGCAGCTTAGGGTTTTACAATGAGCAGTTCTTC
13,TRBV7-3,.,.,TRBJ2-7,CASSLNAGYEQYF,TGTGCCAGCAGCTTAAATGCGGGGTACGAGCAGTACTTC
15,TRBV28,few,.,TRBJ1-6,CASSFWDVYNSPLHF,TGTGCCAGCAGTTTTTGGGACGTATATAATTCACCCCTCCACTTT
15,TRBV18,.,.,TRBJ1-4,CASSPTWSDYEKLFF,TGTGCCAGCTCACCAACCTGGAGCGATTATGAAAAACTGTTTTTT
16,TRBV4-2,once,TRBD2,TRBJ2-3,CASSYLAGTSTDTQYF,TGTGCCAGCAGCTATCTAGCGGGGACTAGCACAGATACGCAGTATTTT
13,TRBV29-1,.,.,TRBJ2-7,CSVLGTSFYEQYF,TGCAGCGTTCTCGGGACCAGCTTCTACGAGCAGTACTTC
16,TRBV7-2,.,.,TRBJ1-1,CASSLFAGLGRTEAFF,TGTGCCAGCAGCTTATTTGCCGGCTTAGGGAGGACTGAAGCTTTCTTT
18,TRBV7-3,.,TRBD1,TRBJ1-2,CASSLTMGLQGGFGGYTF,TGTGCCAGCAGCTTAACTATGGGCCTCCAGGGGGGTTTTGGAGGCTACACCTTC
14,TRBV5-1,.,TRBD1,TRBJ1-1,CASSSPGGGSEAFF,TGCGCCAGCAGCTCCCCAGGGGGCGGAAGTGAAGCTTTCTTT
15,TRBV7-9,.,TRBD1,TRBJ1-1,CASSFTGGRNTEAFF,TGTGCCAGCAGCTTTACAGGGGGCAGGAACACTGAAGCTTTCTTT
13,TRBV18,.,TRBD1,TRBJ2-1,CASSPRQGSEQFF,TGTGCCAGCTCACCACGACAGGGGTCTGAGCAGTTCTTC
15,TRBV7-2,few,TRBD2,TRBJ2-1,CASSSTSGGHNEQFF,TGTGCCAGCAGCTCGACTAGCGGGGGTCACAATGAGCAGTTCTTC
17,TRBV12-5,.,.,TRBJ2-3,CASGEHRGKGGTDTQYF,TGTGCTAGTGGTGAACACCGAGGGAAGGGAGGCACAGATACGCAGTATTTT
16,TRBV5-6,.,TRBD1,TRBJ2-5,CASSLVGQGAGETQYF,TGTGCCAGCAGCTTGGTTGGGCAGGGGGCGGGAGAGACCCAGTACTTC
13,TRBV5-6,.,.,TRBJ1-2,CASSLPQDYGYTF,TGTGCCAGCAGCTTACCTCAGGACTATGGCTACACCTTC
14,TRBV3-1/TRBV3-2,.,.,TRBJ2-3,CASSQERGTDTQYF,TGTGCCAGCAGCCAAGAAAGAGGCACAGATACGCAGTATTTT
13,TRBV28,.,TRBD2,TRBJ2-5,CASGSGGGETQYF,TGTGCCAGCGGTAGTGGGGGGGGAGAGACCCAGTACTTC